A selection of T cell receptor beta chains follows, all from one sample in a study of control samples from healthy donors and cancer patients. Assay: immunoSEQ multiplex PCR; the TCRdb copy retains only in-frame clones and omits some. The sample holds approximately 120,000 clones; approximately 90% are singletons and the top ten take roughly 4%. Sequenced sample: blood. The receptors were sampled from a human donor in good health. The donor label of this sample is uncertain. CDR3s include the opening cysteine and the closing phenylalanine or tryptophan. Each record gives: D gene, V gene, clone size, J gene, CDR3 DNA, CDR3 protein. D genes are given only for firm matches. Only some rows state a clone size, as once, few, many or a class for expanded clones.

d_gene: -; v_gene: TRBV3-1/TRBV3-2; abundance: -; j_gene: TRBJ1-4; CDR3nt: TGTGCCAGCAGCGGGGTTGCGAGGGGGGGTGAAAAACTGTTTTTT; CDR3aa: CASSGVARGGEKLFF
d_gene: -; v_gene: TRBV9; abundance: once; j_gene: TRBJ1-1; CDR3nt: TGTGCCAGCAGCGTAGAAGCAGCCAAGAACACTGAAGCTTTCTTT; CDR3aa: CASSVEAAKNTEAFF
d_gene: -; v_gene: TRBV7-9; abundance: -; j_gene: TRBJ2-3; CDR3nt: TGTGCCAGCAGCTTCGATCAGATAACAGATACGCAGTATTTT; CDR3aa: CASSFDQITDTQYF
d_gene: -; v_gene: TRBV5-6; abundance: -; j_gene: TRBJ2-7; CDR3nt: TGTGCCAGCAGCTTGGTAGGGGGAAGGGGTCATGACGAGCAGTACTTC; CDR3aa: CASSLVGGRGHDEQYF
d_gene: TRBD1; v_gene: TRBV7-9; abundance: -; j_gene: TRBJ1-5; CDR3nt: TGTGCCAGCAGCTCAAACAAGGGGACAGTCAATCAGCCCCAGCATTTT; CDR3aa: CASSSNKGTVNQPQHF
d_gene: -; v_gene: TRBV14; abundance: few; j_gene: TRBJ1-3; CDR3nt: TGTGCCAGCAGCCAAAACACCCCGAGATCTGGAAACACCATATATTTT; CDR3aa: CASSQNTPRSGNTIYF
d_gene: TRBD1; v_gene: TRBV5-6; abundance: -; j_gene: TRBJ1-2; CDR3nt: TGTGCCAGCAGCCCGGGACAGAGAAACTATGGCTACACCTTC; CDR3aa: CASSPGQRNYGYTF
d_gene: -; v_gene: TRBV30; abundance: -; j_gene: TRBJ2-3; CDR3nt: TGTGCCTGGAGTGTCCAGGGGTCCGATACGCAGTATTTT; CDR3aa: CAWSVQGSDTQYF
d_gene: TRBD2; v_gene: TRBV18; abundance: -; j_gene: TRBJ2-1; CDR3nt: TGTGCCAGCTCAACTGGGACTAGCGGGGTACAAGAGCAGTTCTTC; CDR3aa: CASSTGTSGVQEQFF
d_gene: TRBD1; v_gene: TRBV7-6; abundance: -; j_gene: TRBJ1-2; CDR3nt: TGTGCCAGCAGCTTATCGGGCGGGACAGGTCATGGCTACACCTTC; CDR3aa: CASSLSGGTGHGYTF
d_gene: -; v_gene: TRBV10-3; abundance: -; j_gene: TRBJ1-1; CDR3nt: TGTGCCATCAGTGTACGGGGGGCTGAGGATACTGAAGCTTTCTTT; CDR3aa: CAISVRGAEDTEAFF
d_gene: TRBD1; v_gene: TRBV5-8; abundance: -; j_gene: TRBJ2-3; CDR3nt: TGTGCCAGCAGCTTGGGGACAGGCCAGCAGACAGATACGCAGTATTTT; CDR3aa: CASSLGTGQQTDTQYF
d_gene: -; v_gene: TRBV7-9; abundance: -; j_gene: TRBJ2-3; CDR3nt: TGTGCCAGCAGCTTAGCACGGGTAGGAGATACGCAGTATTTT; CDR3aa: CASSLARVGDTQYF
d_gene: -; v_gene: TRBV6-6; abundance: -; j_gene: TRBJ1-5; CDR3nt: TGTGCCAGCAGAGGACAGAGCAATCAGCCCCAGCATTTT; CDR3aa: CASRGQSNQPQHF
d_gene: -; v_gene: TRBV5-1; abundance: -; j_gene: TRBJ2-7; CDR3nt: TGCGCCAGCAGCCCAACGGCAGGGGACCCCTACGAGCAGTACTTC; CDR3aa: CASSPTAGDPYEQYF
d_gene: -; v_gene: TRBV11-2; abundance: -; j_gene: TRBJ1-3; CDR3nt: TGTGCCAGCAGCCCGGGGCTCTCTGGAAACACCATATATTTT; CDR3aa: CASSPGLSGNTIYF
d_gene: TRBD1; v_gene: TRBV28; abundance: few; j_gene: TRBJ1-5; CDR3nt: TGTGCCAGCAGTTTTGAGGGGGCGTCAAATCAGCCCCAGCATTTT; CDR3aa: CASSFEGASNQPQHF
d_gene: TRBD1; v_gene: TRBV7-8; abundance: -; j_gene: TRBJ2-2; CDR3nt: TGTGCCAGCAGCTCGGGACAGAGTACCGGGGAGCTGTTTTTT; CDR3aa: CASSSGQSTGELFF
d_gene: -; v_gene: TRBV7-2; abundance: once; j_gene: TRBJ1-2; CDR3nt: TGTGCCAGCAGCTTAAGTAAGGGGGGCTATGGCTACACCTTC; CDR3aa: CASSLSKGGYGYTF
d_gene: TRBD1; v_gene: TRBV3-1/TRBV3-2; abundance: -; j_gene: TRBJ1-4; CDR3nt: TGTGCCAGCAGCCAAGACGGACAGGGTAATGAAAAACTGTTTTTT; CDR3aa: CASSQDGQGNEKLFF
d_gene: -; v_gene: TRBV18; abundance: -; j_gene: TRBJ1-2; CDR3nt: TGTGCCAGCTCACCACCGTGGGATGGCAGGCCCTATGGCTACACCTTC; CDR3aa: CASSPPWDGRPYGYTF
d_gene: -; v_gene: TRBV7-8; abundance: -; j_gene: TRBJ1-6; CDR3nt: TGTGCCAGCAGCTTAGGAGGGGGAAATTCACCCCTCCACTTT; CDR3aa: CASSLGGGNSPLHF
d_gene: -; v_gene: TRBV6-5; abundance: once; j_gene: TRBJ1-2; CDR3nt: TGTGCCAGCAGTTACCGTTCAGACTCCAGGAGCTATGGCTACACCTTC; CDR3aa: CASSYRSDSRSYGYTF
d_gene: -; v_gene: TRBV18; abundance: -; j_gene: TRBJ2-3; CDR3nt: TGTGCCAGCTCACAGCGGTCAGCATCTAGCACAGATACGCAGTATTTT; CDR3aa: CASSQRSASSTDTQYF
d_gene: -; v_gene: TRBV29-1; abundance: -; j_gene: TRBJ1-4; CDR3nt: TGCAGCGCGTTGGAGGAACAGGCAACTAATGAAAAACTGTTTTTT; CDR3aa: CSALEEQATNEKLFF
d_gene: -; v_gene: TRBV6-5; abundance: once; j_gene: TRBJ2-7; CDR3nt: TGTGCCAGCAGTAACGACAGGTCGCAGTACTTC; CDR3aa: CASSNDRSQYF
d_gene: -; v_gene: TRBV9; abundance: -; j_gene: TRBJ1-4; CDR3nt: TGTGCCAGCAGCGTACGTGAGGGGTGGAGTGAAAAACTGTTTTTT; CDR3aa: CASSVREGWSEKLFF
d_gene: -; v_gene: TRBV5-1; abundance: -; j_gene: TRBJ2-3; CDR3nt: TGCGCCAGCAGCTTTTCGGTTGGCACAGATACGCAGTATTTT; CDR3aa: CASSFSVGTDTQYF
d_gene: -; v_gene: TRBV7-9; abundance: few; j_gene: TRBJ2-3; CDR3nt: TGTGCCAGCAGGCCTCTCAGTGAGTCCACAGATACGCAGTATTTT; CDR3aa: CASRPLSESTDTQYF
d_gene: -; v_gene: TRBV30; abundance: -; j_gene: TRBJ2-7; CDR3nt: TGTGCCTGGAGTGTAAGGCAGGATCACTACGAGCAGTACTTC; CDR3aa: CAWSVRQDHYEQYF
d_gene: -; v_gene: TRBV12-5; abundance: once; j_gene: TRBJ2-2; CDR3nt: TGTGCTAGTGGTTTGGTATCAGGCGCCGCCGGGGAGCTGTTTTTT; CDR3aa: CASGLVSGAAGELFF
d_gene: -; v_gene: TRBV7-2; abundance: -; j_gene: TRBJ2-1; CDR3nt: TGTGCCAGCAGCTTAGACAGGGTAGGCTCCTACAATGAGCAGTTCTTC; CDR3aa: CASSLDRVGSYNEQFF
d_gene: -; v_gene: TRBV6-6; abundance: -; j_gene: TRBJ1-2; CDR3nt: TGTGCCAGCAGTTCACCGGGGCAGAACTATGGCTACACCTTC; CDR3aa: CASSSPGQNYGYTF
d_gene: -; v_gene: TRBV7-8; abundance: once; j_gene: TRBJ2-5; CDR3nt: TGTGCCAGCAGCTCCCTTCCCGGAGGGACCCAGTACTTC; CDR3aa: CASSSLPGGTQYF
d_gene: -; v_gene: TRBV2; abundance: -; j_gene: TRBJ1-2; CDR3nt: TGTGCCAGCAGTGGAAGTGGAAGGGGCGGTGGCTACACCTTC; CDR3aa: CASSGSGRGGGYTF
d_gene: -; v_gene: TRBV27; abundance: -; j_gene: TRBJ2-1; CDR3nt: TGTGCCAGCAGTTTCTTTGACCCTTTGGGTATATCTAAGGGAGGTGAGCAGTTCTTC; CDR3aa: CASSFFDPLGISKGGEQFF
d_gene: TRBD2; v_gene: TRBV28; abundance: -; j_gene: TRBJ2-1; CDR3nt: TGTGCCAGCAGTTTATACTCTAGCGGGGGGAAGAATGAGCAGTTCTTC; CDR3aa: CASSLYSSGGKNEQFF
d_gene: TRBD1; v_gene: TRBV25-1; abundance: -; j_gene: TRBJ2-7; CDR3nt: TGTGCCAGCAGTGACAGACAGGGTAATAGCTCCTACGAGCAGTACTTC; CDR3aa: CASSDRQGNSSYEQYF
d_gene: -; v_gene: TRBV4-1; abundance: once; j_gene: TRBJ1-6; CDR3nt: TGCGCCAGCAGCCAAGAATTCCATAGAGAGCAGACTTATTCACCCCTCCACTTT; CDR3aa: CASSQEFHREQTYSPLHF
d_gene: TRBD1; v_gene: TRBV6-5; abundance: -; j_gene: TRBJ1-2; CDR3nt: TGTGCCAGCAGTCGGGGACAGAGAATCTATGGCTACACCTTC; CDR3aa: CASSRGQRIYGYTF
d_gene: -; v_gene: TRBV5-1; abundance: -; j_gene: TRBJ2-7; CDR3nt: TGCGCCAGCAGCGGGGGGACTGTGCGGTCGGAGCAGTACTTC; CDR3aa: CASSGGTVRSEQYF
d_gene: -; v_gene: TRBV6-5; abundance: -; j_gene: TRBJ1-1; CDR3nt: TGTGCCAGCGAAAAAACTACAAGGGCTGAAGCTTTCTTT; CDR3aa: CASEKTTRAEAFF
d_gene: TRBD1; v_gene: TRBV6-5; abundance: -; j_gene: TRBJ2-1; CDR3nt: TGTGCCAGCAGCATCGGACAGGGTGGTAGGAATGAGCAGTTCTTC; CDR3aa: CASSIGQGGRNEQFF
d_gene: -; v_gene: TRBV23-1; abundance: -; j_gene: TRBJ2-3; CDR3nt: TGCGCCAGCAGTCAGGCTTCTAGCACAGATACGCAGTATTTT; CDR3aa: CASSQASSTDTQYF
d_gene: TRBD1; v_gene: TRBV6-5; abundance: -; j_gene: TRBJ2-7; CDR3nt: TGTGCCAGCAGCCCGGGACAGACACCCTACGAGCAGTACTTC; CDR3aa: CASSPGQTPYEQYF
d_gene: -; v_gene: TRBV14; abundance: -; j_gene: TRBJ1-6; CDR3nt: TGTGCCAGCAGCCAAGCGAAGGGATCCGGTAATTCACCCCTCCACTTT; CDR3aa: CASSQAKGSGNSPLHF
d_gene: -; v_gene: TRBV12-5; abundance: -; j_gene: TRBJ2-2; CDR3nt: TGTGCTAGTGGCCCTAGCGATTCTGGGGCCGGGGAGCTGTTTTTT; CDR3aa: CASGPSDSGAGELFF
d_gene: TRBD1; v_gene: TRBV10-2; abundance: -; j_gene: TRBJ2-4; CDR3nt: TGCGCCAGCATTGCGGACAGGGGAGTTCAGTACTTC; CDR3aa: CASIADRGVQYF
d_gene: TRBD2; v_gene: TRBV3-1/TRBV3-2; abundance: -; j_gene: TRBJ2-3; CDR3nt: TGTGCCAGTGCGGGGGGGGGACGAGATACGCAGTATTTT; CDR3aa: CASAGGGRDTQYF
d_gene: -; v_gene: TRBV5-5; abundance: -; j_gene: TRBJ2-3; CDR3nt: TGTGCCAGCAGCTTCGCAGATACGCAGTATTTT; CDR3aa: CASSFADTQYF
d_gene: -; v_gene: TRBV20-1; abundance: -; j_gene: TRBJ2-4; CDR3nt: TGCAGTGCTAGTTGGGAAAAAAACATTCAGTACTTC; CDR3aa: CSASWEKNIQYF
d_gene: -; v_gene: TRBV21-1; abundance: -; j_gene: TRBJ1-5; CDR3nt: TGTGCCAGCAGCTCTCGGGACAGGGAATGGAATCAGCCCCAGCATTTT; CDR3aa: CASSSRDREWNQPQHF
d_gene: -; v_gene: TRBV19; abundance: -; j_gene: TRBJ1-6; CDR3nt: TGTGCCAGTACCACGACAGGCACGCCAAATTCACCCCTCCACTTT; CDR3aa: CASTTTGTPNSPLHF
d_gene: TRBD1; v_gene: TRBV6-4; abundance: -; j_gene: TRBJ2-2; CDR3nt: TGTGCCAGCAGACCGGACAGGGACACCGGGGAGCTGTTTTTT; CDR3aa: CASRPDRDTGELFF